A selection of T cell receptor beta chains follows, all from one sample in a study of shared clonotypes between healthy human individuals. Produced via immunoSEQ multiplex PCR; TCRdb's table is partial and in-frame only. The sample lists more than 850,000 clones; around 78% were seen once. The sequencing input was memory CD4+ T cells from PBMCs. The receptors derive from a man aged 18 to 30 in good health. Some clones in this sample may be carry-over from other donors' samples. Both conserved end residues are part of each CDR3. D genes are given only for firm matches. For some rows the clone size is stated as once, few or many, or as a class when expanded; others skip it.

j_call v_call clone_size d_call cdr3_aa cdr3_nt
TRBJ1-2 TRBV28 . . CASSLGRSYGYTF TGTGCCAGCAGTTTGGGGCGGTCCTATGGCTACACCTTC
TRBJ2-1 TRBV9 once . CASSAQSSYNEQFF TGTGCCAGCAGCGCCCAAAGCTCCTACAATGAGCAGTTCTTC
TRBJ2-7 TRBV29-1 . TRBD2 CSVGGLAGGSYEQYF TGCAGCGTGGGGGGACTAGCGGGAGGGTCCTACGAGCAGTACTTC
TRBJ2-2 TRBV30 . TRBD2 CAWSARGPGLAGGPNTGELFF TGTGCCTGGAGTGCTCGGGGACCGGGACTAGCGGGAGGGCCAAACACCGGGGAGCTGTTTTTT
TRBJ1-3 TRBV30 . . CAWTPGGGRSGNTIYF TGTGCCTGGACCCCCGGGGGCGGACGCTCTGGAAACACCATATATTTT
TRBJ2-3 TRBV7-3 . TRBD1 CASSFGTGADTQYF TGTGCCAGCAGCTTTGGGACAGGGGCGGATACGCAGTATTTT
TRBJ2-6 TRBV7-9 once TRBD2 CASSLPKGRGSSGANVLTF TGTGCCAGCAGCTTACCTAAAGGGAGGGGAAGCTCTGGGGCCAACGTCCTGACTTTC
TRBJ2-1 TRBV5-1 . TRBD1 CASSLGDRGNNEQFF TGCGCCAGCAGCTTAGGGGACAGGGGGAACAATGAGCAGTTCTTC
TRBJ2-1 TRBV2 once . CASSAGTYNEQFF TGTGCCAGCAGTGCCGGGACCTACAATGAGCAGTTCTTC
TRBJ2-7 TRBV6-1 . . CASCPRQTKSYEQYF TGTGCCAGCTGTCCTCGACAGACTAAATCCTACGAGCAGTACTTC